This entry lists 5 T cell receptor beta chains sequenced from one sample in a study of cytomegalovirus exposure and HLA in healthy donors (dated by TCRdb to the late 2010s). The library was prepared using the immunoSEQ multiplex PCR assay. In its TCRdb copy, this immuneACCESS table keeps in-frame sequences only and misses some clones. Where compared with another copy, unresolved V genes explain less than half of these, and the others have no known cause. This sample gives about 130,000 clones in total; about 88% of them show up just once. Around 1.1% of the sample is taken by the ten largest. The material sequenced was PBMCs. These receptors were collected from a woman between 18 and 30 years old in good health and CMV-seronegative.

This clone was detected only once. The chain recombines TRBV28 with TRBJ1-2, with 9 bases aligning to TRBD1. With V trimmed by 6 bases and J by 5 bases, 10 bases remained unmatched. Per the germline V gene, CDR1 is MDHEN and CDR2 is SYDVKM. The CDR3 loop spans 15 amino acids. This CDR3 reads CASSLTGQGWYGYTF. The CDR3 DNA sequence: TGTGCCAGCAGCCTCACGGGACAGGGATGGTATGGCTACACCTTC.

The chain carries TRBV18 and TRBJ1-1; 9 bases map to TRBD1. V lost 1 base to trimming and J lost 3 bases; unmatched junction nucleotides: 6. The CDR3 consists of 16 residues. Per the germline V gene, CDR1 is KGHSH and CDR2 is LQKENI. The CDR3 loop reads CASSPLAGDRDTEAFF. The CDR3 DNA reads as TGTGCCAGCTCACCACTTGCTGGGGACAGGGACACTGAAGCTTTCTTT.

V usage is TRBV7-9 and J usage is TRBJ2-1; tentatively, D is TRBD2 (5 bases). With 1 base removed from V and 2 bases from J, the gap between germline ends came to 12 bases. The germline CDR1 and CDR2 sequences are SEHNR and FQNEAQ (reference sequence). The CDR3 has 16 residues. The CDR3 spells CASSLESSPTYNEQFF. The DNA of the CDR3 is TGTGCCAGCAGCTTAGAATCTAGCCCCACCTACAATGAGCAGTTCTTC. Full variable domain (remainder filled in from reference TRBV7-9 and TRBJ2-1): DTGVSQNPRHKITKRGQNVTFRCDPISEHNRLYWYRQTLGQGPEFLTYFQNEAQLEKSRLLSDRFSAERPKGSFSTLEIQRTEQGDSAMYLCASSLESSPTYNEQFFGPGTRLTVL.

The gene calls are TRBV21-1 and TRBJ2-4; TRBD2, the D gene given by the table, was not confirmed from the DNA. TRBV21-1 is termed a pseudogene. The CDR3 length is 21 residues. CDR3 in DNA: TGTGCCAGCAGCTCAAGTAGATTCGAGACGGGAGAGCGGATAGCCAAAAACATTCAGTACTTC. It yields the protein CASSSSRFETGERIAKNIQYF.

The chain combines TRBV6-1 with TRBJ2-6; tentative D call: TRBD1 (5 bases). CDR1 and CDR2 from the germline V gene are MNHNS and SASEGT. V was pared by 4 bases and J by 0 bases, with 13 bases between. This CDR3 comprises 17 residues. CDR3 sequence: CASSAWGVSSGANVLTF. In DNA form, the CDR3 reads TGTGCCAGCAGTGCCTGGGGCGTAAGCTCTGGGGCCAACGTCCTGACTTTC.